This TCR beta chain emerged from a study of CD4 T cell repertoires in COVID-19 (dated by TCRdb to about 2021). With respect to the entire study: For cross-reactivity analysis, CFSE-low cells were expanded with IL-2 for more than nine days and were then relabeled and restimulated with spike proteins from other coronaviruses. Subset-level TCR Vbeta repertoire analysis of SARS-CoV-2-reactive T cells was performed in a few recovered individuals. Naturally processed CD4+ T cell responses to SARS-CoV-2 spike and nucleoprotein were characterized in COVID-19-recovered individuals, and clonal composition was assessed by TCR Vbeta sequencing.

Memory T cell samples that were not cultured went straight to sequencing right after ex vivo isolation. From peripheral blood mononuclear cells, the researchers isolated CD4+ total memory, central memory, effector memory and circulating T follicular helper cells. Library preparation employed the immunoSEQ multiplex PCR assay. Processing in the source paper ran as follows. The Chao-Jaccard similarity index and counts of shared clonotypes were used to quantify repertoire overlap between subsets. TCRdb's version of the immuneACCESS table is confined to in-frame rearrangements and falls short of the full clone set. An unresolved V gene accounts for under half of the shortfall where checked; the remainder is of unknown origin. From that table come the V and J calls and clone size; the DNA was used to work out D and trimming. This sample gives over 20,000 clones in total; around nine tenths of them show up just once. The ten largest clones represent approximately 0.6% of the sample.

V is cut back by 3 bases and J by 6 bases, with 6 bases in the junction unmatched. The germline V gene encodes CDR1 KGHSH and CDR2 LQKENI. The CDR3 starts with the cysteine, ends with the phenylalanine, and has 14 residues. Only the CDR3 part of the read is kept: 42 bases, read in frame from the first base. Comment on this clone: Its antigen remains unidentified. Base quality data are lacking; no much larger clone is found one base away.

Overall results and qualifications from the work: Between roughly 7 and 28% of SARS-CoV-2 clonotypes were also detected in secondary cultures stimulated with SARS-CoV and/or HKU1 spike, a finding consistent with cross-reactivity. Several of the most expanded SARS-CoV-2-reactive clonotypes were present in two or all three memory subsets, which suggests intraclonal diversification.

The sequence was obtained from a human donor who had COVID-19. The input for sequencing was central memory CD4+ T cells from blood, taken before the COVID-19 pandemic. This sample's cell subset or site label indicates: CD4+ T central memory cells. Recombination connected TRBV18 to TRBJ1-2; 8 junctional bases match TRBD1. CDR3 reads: CASSPDRGVDGYTF. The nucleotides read TGTGCCAGCTCACCTGACAGGGGAGTTGATGGCTACACCTTC.